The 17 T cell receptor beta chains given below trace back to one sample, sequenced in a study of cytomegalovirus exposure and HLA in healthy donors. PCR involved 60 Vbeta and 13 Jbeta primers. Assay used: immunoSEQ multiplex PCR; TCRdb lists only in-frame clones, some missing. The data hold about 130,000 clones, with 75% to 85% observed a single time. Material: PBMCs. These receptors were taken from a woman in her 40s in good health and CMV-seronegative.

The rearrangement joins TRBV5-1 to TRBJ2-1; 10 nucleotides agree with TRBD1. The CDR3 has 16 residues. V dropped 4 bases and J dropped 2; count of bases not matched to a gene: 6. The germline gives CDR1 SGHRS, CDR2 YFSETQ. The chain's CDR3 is CASSPGDRGAYNEQFF. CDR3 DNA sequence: TGCGCCAGCAGCCCTGGGGACAGGGGCGCCTACAATGAGCAGTTCTTC.

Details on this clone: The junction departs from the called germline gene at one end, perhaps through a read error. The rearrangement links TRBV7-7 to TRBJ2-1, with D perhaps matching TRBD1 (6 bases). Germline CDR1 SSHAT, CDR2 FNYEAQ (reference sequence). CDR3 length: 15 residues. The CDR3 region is CASSLEGGSYNEQFF. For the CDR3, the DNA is TGTGCTAGCAGCTTAGAAGGGGGCTCCTACAATGAGCAGTTCTTC. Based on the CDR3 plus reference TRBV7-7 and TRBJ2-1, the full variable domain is GAGVSQSPRYKVTKRGQDVTLRCDPISSHATLYWYQQALGQGPEFLTYFNYEAQPDKSGLPSDRFSAERPEGSISTLTIQRTEQRDSAMYRCASSLEGGSYNEQFFGPGTRLTVL.

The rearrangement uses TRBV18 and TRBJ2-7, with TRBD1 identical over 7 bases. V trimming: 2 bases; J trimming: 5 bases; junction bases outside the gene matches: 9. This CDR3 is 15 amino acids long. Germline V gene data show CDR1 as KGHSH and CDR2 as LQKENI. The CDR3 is CASSPETGRNDEQYF. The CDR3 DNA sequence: TGTGCCAGCTCACCAGAGACAGGGAGAAATGACGAGCAGTACTTC.

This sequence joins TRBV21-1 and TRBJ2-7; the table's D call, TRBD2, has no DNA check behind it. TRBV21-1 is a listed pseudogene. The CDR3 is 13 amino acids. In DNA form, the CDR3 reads TGTGCCAGCAGCACCCGGGGGTCCTACGAGCAGTACTTC. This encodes CASSTRGSYEQYF.

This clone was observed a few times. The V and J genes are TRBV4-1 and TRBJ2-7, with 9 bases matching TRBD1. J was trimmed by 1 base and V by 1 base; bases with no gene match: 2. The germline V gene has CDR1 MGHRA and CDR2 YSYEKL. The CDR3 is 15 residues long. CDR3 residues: CASSQVGQGSYEQYF. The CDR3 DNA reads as TGCGCCAGCAGCCAAGTGGGACAGGGTTCCTACGAGCAGTACTTC.

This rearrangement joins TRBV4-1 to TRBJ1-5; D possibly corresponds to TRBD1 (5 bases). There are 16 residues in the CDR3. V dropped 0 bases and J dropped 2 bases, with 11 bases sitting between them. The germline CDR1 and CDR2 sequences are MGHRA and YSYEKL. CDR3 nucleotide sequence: TGCGCCAGCAGCCAAGAAGGAGGGGAAGGCAATCAGCCCCAGCATTTT. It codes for CASSQEGGEGNQPQHF.

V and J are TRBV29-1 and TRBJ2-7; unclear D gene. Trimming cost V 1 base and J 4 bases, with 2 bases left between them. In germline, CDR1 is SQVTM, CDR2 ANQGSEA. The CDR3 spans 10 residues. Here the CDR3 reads CSVEAYEQYF. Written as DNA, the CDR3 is TGCAGCGTTGAAGCTTACGAGCAGTACTTC.

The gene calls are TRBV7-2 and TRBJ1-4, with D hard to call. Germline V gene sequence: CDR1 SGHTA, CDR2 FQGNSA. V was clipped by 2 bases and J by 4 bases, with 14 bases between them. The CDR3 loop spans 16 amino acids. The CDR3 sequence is CASSLSGGRINEKLFF. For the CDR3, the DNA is TGTGCCAGCAGCTTATCCGGAGGACGGATTAATGAAAAACTGTTTTTT.

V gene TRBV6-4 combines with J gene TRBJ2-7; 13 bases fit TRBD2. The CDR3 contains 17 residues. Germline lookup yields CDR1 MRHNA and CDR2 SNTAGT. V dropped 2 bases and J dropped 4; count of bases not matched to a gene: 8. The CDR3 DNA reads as TGTGCCAGCAGTGACCCGGCCGGGACTAGCGGGAATTACGAGCAGTACTTC. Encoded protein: CASSDPAGTSGNYEQYF.

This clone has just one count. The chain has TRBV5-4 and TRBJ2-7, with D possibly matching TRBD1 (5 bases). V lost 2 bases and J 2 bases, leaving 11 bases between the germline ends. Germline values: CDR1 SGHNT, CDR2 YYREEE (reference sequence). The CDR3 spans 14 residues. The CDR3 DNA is TGTGCCAGCAGCTTCGGTGACAGAGCCTACGAGCAGTACTTC. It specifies CASSFGDRAYEQYF.

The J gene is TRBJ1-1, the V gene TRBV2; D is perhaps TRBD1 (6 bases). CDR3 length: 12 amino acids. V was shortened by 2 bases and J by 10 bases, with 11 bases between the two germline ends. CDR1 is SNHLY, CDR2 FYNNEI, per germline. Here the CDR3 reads CASSENRAGAFF. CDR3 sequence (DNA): TGTGCCAGCAGTGAAAACAGGGCGGGAGCTTTCTTT.

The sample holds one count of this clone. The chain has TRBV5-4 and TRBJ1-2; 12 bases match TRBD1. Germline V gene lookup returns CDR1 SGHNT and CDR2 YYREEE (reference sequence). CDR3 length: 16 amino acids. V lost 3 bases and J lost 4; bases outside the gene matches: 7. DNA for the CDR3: TGTGCCAGCAGCTCCCGGGACAGGGGGCAGGGCTATGGCTACACCTTC. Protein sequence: CASSSRDRGQGYGYTF.

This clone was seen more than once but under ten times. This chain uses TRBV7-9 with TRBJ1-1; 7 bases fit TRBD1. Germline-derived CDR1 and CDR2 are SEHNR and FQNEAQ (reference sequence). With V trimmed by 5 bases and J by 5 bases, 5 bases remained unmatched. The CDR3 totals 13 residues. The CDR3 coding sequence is TGTGCCAGCAGCCTAGGGACAGCGACTGAAGCTTTCTTT. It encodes CASSLGTATEAFF.

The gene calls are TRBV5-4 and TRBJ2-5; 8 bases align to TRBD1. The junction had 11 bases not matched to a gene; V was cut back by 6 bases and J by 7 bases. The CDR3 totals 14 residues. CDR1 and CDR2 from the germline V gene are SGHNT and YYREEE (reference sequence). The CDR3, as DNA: TGTGCCAGCACCCCGGACAGGGACGGTGCGACCCAGTACTTC. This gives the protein CASTPDRDGATQYF.

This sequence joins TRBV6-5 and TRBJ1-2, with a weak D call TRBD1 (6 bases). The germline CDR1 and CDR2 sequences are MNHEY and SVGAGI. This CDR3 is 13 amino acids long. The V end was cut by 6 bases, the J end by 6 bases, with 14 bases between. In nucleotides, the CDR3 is TGTGCCAGCAGCCTACAGGGCTCGGATGGCTACACCTTC. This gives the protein CASSLQGSDGYTF.

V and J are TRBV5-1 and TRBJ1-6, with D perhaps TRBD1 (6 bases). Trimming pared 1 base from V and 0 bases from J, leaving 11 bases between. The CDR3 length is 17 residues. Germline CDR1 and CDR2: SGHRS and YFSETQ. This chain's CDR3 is CASSLSQGSSYNSPLHF. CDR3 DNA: TGCGCCAGCAGCTTGTCCCAGGGGAGCTCCTATAATTCACCCCTCCACTTT. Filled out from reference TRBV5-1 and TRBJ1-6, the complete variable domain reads KAGVTQTPRYLIKTRGQQVTLSCSPISGHRSVSWYQQTPGQGLQFLFEYFSETQRNKGNFPGRFSGRQFSNSRSEMNVSTLELGDSALYLCASSLSQGSSYNSPLHFGNGTRLTVT.

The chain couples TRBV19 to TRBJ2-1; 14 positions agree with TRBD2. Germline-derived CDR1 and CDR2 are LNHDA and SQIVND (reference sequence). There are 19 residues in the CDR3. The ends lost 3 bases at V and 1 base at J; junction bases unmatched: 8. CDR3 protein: CASSIGLAGGGASYNEQFF. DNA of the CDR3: TGTGCCAGTAGTATCGGACTAGCGGGGGGAGGCGCGTCCTACAATGAGCAGTTCTTC.